The rows below give T cell receptor beta chains drawn from one sample of a study of Ad26.COV2.S vaccination and SARS-CoV-2 variants. The assay was immunoSEQ multiplex PCR, and TCRdb's table has in-frame clones only and misses some. The table shows 360,000 or so clones, with 75% to 90% occurring only once. Sequences were derived from peripheral blood, sampled in a trial of Ad26.COV2.S vaccine versus placebo. These receptors were obtained from a person aged 18-65 years who received the Ad26.COV2.S COVID-19 vaccine or a placebo. Each CDR3 is given with its conserved first and last residue. Each record gives: V gene, J gene, clone size, D gene, CDR3 DNA, CDR3 protein. A D gene is named only where the DNA matches it firmly. The size field is filled for only some rows; it gives once, few, many or a size class.

V: TRBV30
J: TRBJ2-7
size: -
D: -
DNA: TGTGCCTGGAGTCCCCTAGCAAGGAGCTCCTACGAGCAGTACTTC
CDR3: CAWSPLARSSYEQYF

V: TRBV4-3
J: TRBJ2-3
size: -
D: -
DNA: TGCGCCAGCAGCCAAGGACTAGGCGCCGCAGATACGCAGTATTTT
CDR3: CASSQGLGAADTQYF

V: TRBV7-9
J: TRBJ2-1
size: -
D: TRBD1
DNA: TGTGCCAGCAGCTCCTCGGACAGGGGGCTTTACAATGAGCAGTTCTTC
CDR3: CASSSSDRGLYNEQFF

V: TRBV9
J: TRBJ2-5
size: -
D: TRBD1
DNA: TGTGCCAGCAGCGTAGATGACAGGGTGGAGACCCAGTACTTC
CDR3: CASSVDDRVETQYF

V: TRBV28
J: TRBJ1-5
size: -
D: -
DNA: TGTGCCAGCAGTTTAGGGTCGATTGGGGGGCGTCAGCCCCAGCATTTT
CDR3: CASSLGSIGGRQPQHF

V: TRBV11-2
J: TRBJ2-5
size: -
D: TRBD1
DNA: TGTGCCAGCAGCCTGTCTACAGGGGCTAGCGAGACCCAGTACTTC
CDR3: CASSLSTGASETQYF

V: TRBV27
J: TRBJ1-6
size: -
D: -
DNA: TGTGCCAGCAGTTCTACCGAGGGGTATTCACCCCTCCACTTT
CDR3: CASSSTEGYSPLHF

V: TRBV30
J: TRBJ2-5
size: once
D: -
DNA: TGTGCCTGGACACAGGGCGGGGGAGAGACCCAGTACTTC
CDR3: CAWTQGGGETQYF

V: TRBV2
J: TRBJ2-5
size: -
D: -
DNA: TGTGCCAGCAGTGAGCCGGCCGAGACCCAGTACTTC
CDR3: CASSEPAETQYF

V: TRBV28
J: TRBJ1-6
size: -
D: -
DNA: TGTGCCAGCAGTTCCCGGGGCAACTATAATTCACCCCTCCACTTT
CDR3: CASSSRGNYNSPLHF

V: TRBV12-3/TRBV12-4
J: TRBJ2-1
size: once
D: TRBD1
DNA: TGTGCCAGCAGCCCTGGACAGGGGGATGAGCAGTTCTTC
CDR3: CASSPGQGDEQFF

V: TRBV9
J: TRBJ2-7
size: -
D: TRBD2
DNA: TGTGCCAGCAGCCGAGACGGCGGGAGCTCCTACGAGCAGTACTTC
CDR3: CASSRDGGSSYEQYF

V: TRBV30
J: TRBJ2-7
size: few
D: TRBD2
DNA: TGTGCCTGGAGGATGGGAGGGACTGCCTCCTACGAGCAGTACTTC
CDR3: CAWRMGGTASYEQYF

V: TRBV7-7
J: TRBJ2-2
size: -
D: TRBD1
DNA: TGTGCCAGCAGCTCCCAGGGGACAGGGAACACCGGGGAGCTGTTTTTT
CDR3: CASSSQGTGNTGELFF

V: TRBV10-3
J: TRBJ2-2
size: -
D: -
DNA: TGTGCCATCAGTGAATCTGGCGGGAACACCGGGGAGCTGTTTTTT
CDR3: CAISESGGNTGELFF

V: TRBV7-2
J: TRBJ2-5
size: -
D: TRBD2
DNA: TGTGCCAGCAGCTTCAATCCGGGAGGAGAGACCCAGTACTTC
CDR3: CASSFNPGGETQYF

V: TRBV2
J: TRBJ1-1
size: -
D: -
DNA: TGTGCCAGCAAGGGGATCGGCCCTGAAGCTTTCTTT
CDR3: CASKGIGPEAFF

V: TRBV7-3
J: TRBJ2-2
size: -
D: -
DNA: TGTGCCAGCAGTCCCCGAGGTAGCTCGGGCGGGGAGCTGTTTTTT
CDR3: CASSPRGSSGGELFF

V: TRBV28
J: TRBJ2-7
size: -
D: TRBD1
DNA: TGTGCCAGCAGCCGAACGGGACAGGGCCTCTCCTACGAGCAGTACTTC
CDR3: CASSRTGQGLSYEQYF

V: TRBV6-5
J: TRBJ1-5
size: -
D: -
DNA: TGTGCCAGCGGGGTAGAGGGTCCGTGGTCGCCCCAGCATTTT
CDR3: CASGVEGPWSPQHF

V: TRBV18
J: TRBJ2-1
size: -
D: -
DNA: TGTGCCAGCTCACCCTCGGGGCTCTACAATGAGCAGTTCTTC
CDR3: CASSPSGLYNEQFF

V: TRBV19
J: TRBJ2-1
size: -
D: TRBD2
DNA: TGTGCCAGTAGTAGTAGGCGTCTAGCGGGAGATGAGCAGTTCTTC
CDR3: CASSSRRLAGDEQFF

V: TRBV5-3
J: TRBJ1-5
size: -
D: -
DNA: TGTGCCAGAAGCACTTACAGGGCTAGTAATCAGCCCCAGCATTTT
CDR3: CARSTYRASNQPQHF

V: TRBV12-5
J: TRBJ2-1
size: -
D: TRBD1
DNA: TGTGCTAGTGGTTATAGGGACAGAGGTGGGGATGAGCAGTTCTTC
CDR3: CASGYRDRGGDEQFF

V: TRBV7-9
J: TRBJ1-1
size: -
D: -
DNA: TGTGCCAGCAGCTTATCCAGCACTGAAGCTTTCTTT
CDR3: CASSLSSTEAFF

V: TRBV3-1/TRBV3-2
J: TRBJ1-6
size: once
D: -
DNA: TGTGCCAGCAGCCAACGAGACAGAGCCAATTCACCCCTCCACTTT
CDR3: CASSQRDRANSPLHF

V: TRBV6-5
J: TRBJ1-1
size: few
D: TRBD1
DNA: TGTGCCAGCAGAGTAGACAGGGAGGGCTCTGAAGCTTTCTTT
CDR3: CASRVDREGSEAFF